These 12 T cell receptor beta chains came from one sample sequenced in a study of beta chain features in type 1 diabetes. All of the isolated RNA was reverse transcribed, so expressed TCRB transcripts were sequenced. Here immunoSEQ multiplex PCR was the method, and the copy in TCRdb shows in-frame clones only, minus some. In the table there are fewer than 650,000 clones, roughly a sixth of which are singletons. Specimen: naive CD4+ T cells from blood. The source is a man in his late teens or twenties in good health.

Here the CDR3 DNA reads TGTGCCAGCAGCTCGCTTACAGGGCACAATGAGCAGTTCTTC. As protein: CASSSLTGHNEQFF. The rearrangement joins TRBV7-9 to TRBJ2-1, with D perhaps matching TRBD1 (6 bases). This CDR3 is 14 amino acids long. Per the germline V gene, CDR1 is SEHNR and CDR2 is FQNEAQ (reference sequence). Trimming removed 4 bases from V and 5 bases from J, with 12 bases in between.

The chain recombines TRBV27 with TRBJ2-7; D is uncertain. The CDR3 has 12 amino acids. Germline loops: CDR1 MNHEY, CDR2 SMNVEV (reference sequence). The germline V and J ends were trimmed by 4 bases and 5 bases, with 9 bases remaining between them. As DNA, the CDR3 is TGTGCCAGCAGTTCGCGCGTGGACGAGCAGTACTTC. Residues: CASSSRVDEQYF.

The V and J genes are TRBV5-6 and TRBJ1-4; D unresolved. V was shortened by 1 base and J by 2 bases, with 9 bases between the two germline ends. Germline V gives CDR1 SGHDT, CDR2 YYEEEE. This CDR3 comprises 15 residues. CDR3 in DNA: TGTGCCAGCAGCTTGAAGGCCAAGACTAATGAAAAACTGTTTTTT. Residues: CASSLKAKTNEKLFF.

The genes are TRBV7-9 and TRBJ2-7, with 7 bases aligning to TRBD2. V was pared by 5 bases and J by 4 bases, with 14 bases of the junction left unmatched. This CDR3 contains 16 residues. The germline V gene encodes CDR1 SEHNR and CDR2 FQNEAQ (reference sequence). The CDR3 DNA reads TGTGCCAGCAGCGCTGGGACTACGGAGTCGGGATACGAGCAGTACTTC. Residues: CASSAGTTESGYEQYF.

This clone turned up a few times. Other DNA sequences of this sample code for an identical CDR3. The rearrangement uses TRBV4-3 and TRBJ2-2; the D is unclear. Germline V CDR1 and CDR2: LGHNA, YSLEER. The V gene lost 1 base and the J gene lost 1 base, with 10 bases spanning the gap. The CDR3 loop spans 16 amino acids. CDR3 DNA: TGCGCCAGCAGCCAAGGAGGTAGTCTGAACACCGGGGAGCTGTTTTTT. Its translation is CASSQGGSLNTGELFF.

This clone has more than one count but fewer than ten. The chain uses TRBV25-1 and TRBJ2-5, with D hard to call. Trimming shortened V by 2 bases and J by 5 bases, and 15 bases separated the two germline ends. The CDR3 has 15 amino acids. Germline V gene data show CDR1 as MGHDK and CDR2 as SYGVNS. The CDR3 loop is CASSETTGSGETQYF. Written as DNA, the CDR3 is TGTGCCAGCAGTGAAACTACCGGAAGTGGGGAGACCCAGTACTTC.

The chain uses TRBV4-3 and TRBJ1-4; D possibly corresponds to TRBD1 (5 bases). Trimming stripped 4 bases from V and 4 bases from J, with 16 bases between. In germline, CDR1 is LGHNA, CDR2 YSLEER. The CDR3 covers 16 residues. The CDR3 DNA reads as TGCGCCAGCAGCCGGGGAATGGGACGGGATAATGAAAAACTGTTTTTT. Translated: CASSRGMGRDNEKLFF.

This chain connects TRBV7-9 to TRBJ2-7, with a possible D match to TRBD1 (5 bases). V was cut by 1 base and J by 0 bases, with 7 bases left in between. CDR1 is SEHNR and CDR2 is FQNEAQ in the germline V gene (reference sequence). The CDR3 runs to 14 residues. The CDR3 loop reads CASSLDRYSYEQYF. The CDR3, as DNA: TGTGCCAGCAGCTTAGACAGGTACTCCTACGAGCAGTACTTC.

The rearrangement links TRBV28 to TRBJ2-2; possible D gene TRBD1, 6 bases. The CDR3 is 15 amino acids. Looked up from germline, CDR1 is MDHEN and CDR2 is SYDVKM. V shed 3 bases and J shed 4 bases, with 12 bases lying between them. For the CDR3, the DNA is TGTGCCAGCAGTTTCCCCTACAGGGCCACCGGGGAGCTGTTTTTT. Translating it yields CASSFPYRATGELFF.

The sample holds a few counts of this clone. The CDR3 protein is CASSLITGAAYEQYF. The CDR3 nucleotides read TGTGCCAGCAGCTTAATCACAGGGGCAGCCTACGAGCAGTACTTC. V is TRBV7-2 and J is TRBJ2-7; 7 bases fit TRBD1. In germline, CDR1 is SGHTA, CDR2 FQGNSA. The V and J ends lost 2 bases and 2 bases, in that order; junction bases with no gene match: 6. The CDR3 is 15 amino acids.

This clone has a single count. The chain joins TRBV4-1 to TRBJ2-3; D tentatively fits TRBD1 or TRBD2 (5 bases each). The V and J ends lost 2 bases and 1 base respectively, with 13 bases between them. Germline V gene lookup returns CDR1 MGHRA and CDR2 YSYEKL. This CDR3 comprises 16 residues. The DNA for the CDR3 is TGCGCCAGCAGCCAACCAGGGACGGCCCGCACAGATACGCAGTATTTT. Protein: CASSQPGTARTDTQYF.

The V gene is TRBV6-5, the J gene TRBJ2-7; D might be TRBD1 (5 bases). The CDR3 runs 12 residues. CDR1 and CDR2 (germline): MNHEY, SVGAGI. The V gene lost 8 bases and the J gene lost 2 bases, with 10 bases spanning the gap. CDR3 region: CASGAGTYEQYF. In DNA, the CDR3 is TGTGCCAGCGGTGCAGGGACCTACGAGCAGTACTTC.